The source of this T cell receptor (beta chain) is a study of cytomegalovirus exposure and HLA in healthy donors. Background on the study: There were 300 to 400 genotyped donors. Of these, about 81% fell in the genetic ancestry cluster associated with self-reported Caucasian donors.

Study findings and constraints: Presence/absence analyses treated sequencing depth as roughly uniform across donors. There were some V segments, including TRBV6-2 and TRBV6-3, excluded as indistinguishable.

The primer mix had 60 Vbeta and 13 Jbeta primers. In the original analysis: Later, 65 million to 90 million unique TCR beta chains were counted in an analysis, and roughly 11 million of them were shared. Data came from immunoSEQ multiplex PCR; TCRdb stores just in-frame clones and leaves some out. V and J calls and clone size are as listed in that table; D and trimming were resolved from the DNA. The sample has tens of thousands of clones, more than 70% seen once. For this clone: The antigen is undetermined.

The germline V and J ends were trimmed by 0 bases and 7 bases, with 10 bases remaining between them. The CDR3 covers 13 residues. The germline V gene has CDR1 GTSNPN and CDR2 SVGIG (reference sequence). The TCR was taken from a middle-aged woman in good health and CMV-seropositive. The material sequenced was PBMCs. The rearrangement joins TRBV30 to TRBJ1-5; D is unresolved. The CDR3 loop is CAWSVREDQPQHF. CDR3 in DNA: TGTGCCTGGAGTGTACGGGAGGACCAGCCCCAGCATTTT.